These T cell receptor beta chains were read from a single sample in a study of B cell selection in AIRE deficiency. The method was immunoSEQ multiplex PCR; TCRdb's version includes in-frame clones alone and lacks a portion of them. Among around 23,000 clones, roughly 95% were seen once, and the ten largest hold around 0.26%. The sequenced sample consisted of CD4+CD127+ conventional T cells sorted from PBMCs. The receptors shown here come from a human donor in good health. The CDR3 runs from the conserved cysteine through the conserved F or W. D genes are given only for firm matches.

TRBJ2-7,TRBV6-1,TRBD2,CASSDPGTSGIYEQYF,TGTGCCAGCAGTGATCCAGGGACTAGCGGGATCTACGAGCAGTACTTC
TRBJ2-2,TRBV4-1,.,CASSQGRLLNTGELFF,TGCGCCAGCAGCCAAGGGAGACTCCTGAACACCGGGGAGCTGTTTTTT
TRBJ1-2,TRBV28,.,CASSHGPGYYGYTF,TGTGCCAGCAGTCACGGGCCTGGTTATTATGGCTACACCTTC
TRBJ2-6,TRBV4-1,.,CASSRPRGTPLSGANVLTF,TGCGCCAGCAGCCGCCCTCGAGGGACTCCCCTCTCTGGGGCCAACGTCCTGACTTTC
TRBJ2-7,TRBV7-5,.,CARSGESGGSYEQYF,TGTGCCAGAAGCGGTGAATCAGGGGGTAGCTACGAGCAGTACTTC
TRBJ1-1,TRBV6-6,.,CASTRGRNTEAFF,TGTGCCAGCACCAGGGGTAGGAACACTGAAGCTTTCTTT
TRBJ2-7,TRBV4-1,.,CASSQDRISSYEQYF,TGCGCCAGCAGCCAAGATAGGATATCAAGCTACGAGCAGTACTTC
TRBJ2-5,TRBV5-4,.,CASRREMGGQETQYF,TGTGCCAGCAGGAGGGAAATGGGGGGCCAAGAGACCCAGTACTTC
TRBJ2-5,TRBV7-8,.,CASSLQGRQETQYF,TGTGCCAGCAGCTTACAGGGCAGACAAGAGACCCAGTACTTC
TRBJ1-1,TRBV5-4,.,CASSPVGQGTEAFF,TGTGCCAGCAGCCCCGTGGGGCAGGGGACTGAAGCTTTCTTT
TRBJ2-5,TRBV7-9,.,CASRLAGLIGETQYF,TGTGCCAGCAGGCTCGCCGGACTAATAGGAGAGACCCAGTACTTC
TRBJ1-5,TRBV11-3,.,CASSLDRQADQPQHF,TGTGCCAGCAGCTTAGATCGGCAGGCAGATCAGCCCCAGCATTTT
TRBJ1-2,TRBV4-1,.,CASSQGLRHFYGYTF,TGCGCCAGCAGCCAAGGACTGCGACACTTCTATGGCTACACCTTC
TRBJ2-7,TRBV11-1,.,CASSLGATNYEQYF,TGTGCCAGCAGCTTAGGGGCTACTAACTACGAGCAGTACTTC
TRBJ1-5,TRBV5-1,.,CASSLGLSREPQHF,TGCGCCAGCAGCTTGGGGCTATCTCGGGAGCCCCAGCATTTT
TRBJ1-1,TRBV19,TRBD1,CASSRGQGVWLSTEAFF,TGTGCCAGTAGTAGGGGACAGGGGGTCTGGCTATCCACTGAAGCTTTCTTT
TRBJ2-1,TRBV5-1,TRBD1,CASSWDSYNEQFF,TGCGCCAGCAGCTGGGACAGCTACAATGAGCAGTTCTTC
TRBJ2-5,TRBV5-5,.,CASSPGPRVETQYF,TGTGCCAGCAGCCCGGGACCGAGGGTAGAGACCCAGTACTTC
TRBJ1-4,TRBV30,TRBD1,CAWFGTGGRKTVF,TGTGCCTGGTTTGGGACAGGCGGGCGAAAAACTGTTTTT
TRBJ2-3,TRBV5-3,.,CAVSQTSTDTQYF,TGTGCCGTGTCGCAGACTAGCACAGATACGCAGTATTTT
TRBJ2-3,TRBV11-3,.,CASSSSLRDTQYF,TGTGCCAGCAGCTCCTCCCTTCGAGATACGCAGTATTTT
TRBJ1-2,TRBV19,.,CASIETGRSNYGYTF,TGTGCCAGTATAGAGACGGGACGGTCTAACTATGGCTACACCTTC